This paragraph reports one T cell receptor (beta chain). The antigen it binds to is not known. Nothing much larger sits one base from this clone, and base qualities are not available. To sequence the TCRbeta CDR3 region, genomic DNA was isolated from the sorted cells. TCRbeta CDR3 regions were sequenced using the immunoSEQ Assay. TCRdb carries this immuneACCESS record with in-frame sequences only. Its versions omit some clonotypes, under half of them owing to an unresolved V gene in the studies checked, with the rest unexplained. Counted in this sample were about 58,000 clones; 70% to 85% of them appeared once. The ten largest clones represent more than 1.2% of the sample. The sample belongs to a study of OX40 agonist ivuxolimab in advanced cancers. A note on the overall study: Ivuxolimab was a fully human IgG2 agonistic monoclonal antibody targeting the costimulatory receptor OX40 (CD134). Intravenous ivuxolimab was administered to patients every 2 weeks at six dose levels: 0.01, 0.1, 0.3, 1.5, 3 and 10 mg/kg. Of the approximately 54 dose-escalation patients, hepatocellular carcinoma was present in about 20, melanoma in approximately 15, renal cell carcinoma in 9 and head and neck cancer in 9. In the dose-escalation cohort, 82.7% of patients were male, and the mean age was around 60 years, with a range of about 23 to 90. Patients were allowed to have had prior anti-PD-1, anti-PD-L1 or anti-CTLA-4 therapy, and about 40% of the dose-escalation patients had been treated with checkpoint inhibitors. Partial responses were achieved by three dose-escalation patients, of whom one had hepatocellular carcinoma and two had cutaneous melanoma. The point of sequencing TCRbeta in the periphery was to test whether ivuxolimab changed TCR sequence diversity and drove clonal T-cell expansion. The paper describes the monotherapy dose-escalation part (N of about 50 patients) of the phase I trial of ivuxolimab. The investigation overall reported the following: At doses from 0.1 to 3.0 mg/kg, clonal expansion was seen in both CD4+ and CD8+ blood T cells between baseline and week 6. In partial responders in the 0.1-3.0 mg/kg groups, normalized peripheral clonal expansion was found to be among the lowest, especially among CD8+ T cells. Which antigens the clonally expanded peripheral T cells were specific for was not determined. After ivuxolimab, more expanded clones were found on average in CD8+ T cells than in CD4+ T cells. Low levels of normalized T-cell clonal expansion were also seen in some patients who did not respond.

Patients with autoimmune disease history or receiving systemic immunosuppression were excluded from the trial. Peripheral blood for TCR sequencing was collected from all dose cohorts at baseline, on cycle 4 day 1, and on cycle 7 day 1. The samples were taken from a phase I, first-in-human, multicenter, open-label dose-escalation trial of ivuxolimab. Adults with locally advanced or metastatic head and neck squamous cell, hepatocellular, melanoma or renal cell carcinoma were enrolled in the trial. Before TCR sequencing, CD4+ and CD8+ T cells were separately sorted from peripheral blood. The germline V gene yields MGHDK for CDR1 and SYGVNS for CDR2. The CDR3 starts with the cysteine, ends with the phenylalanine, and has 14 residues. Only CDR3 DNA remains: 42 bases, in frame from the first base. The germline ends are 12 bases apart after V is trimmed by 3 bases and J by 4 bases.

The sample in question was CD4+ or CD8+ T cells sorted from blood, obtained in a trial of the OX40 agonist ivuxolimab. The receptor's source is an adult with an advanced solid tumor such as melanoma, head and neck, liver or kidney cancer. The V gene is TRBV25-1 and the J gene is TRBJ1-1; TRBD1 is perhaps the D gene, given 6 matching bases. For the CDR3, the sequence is CASSDYQGFTEAFF. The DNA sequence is TGTGCCAGCAGTGATTATCAGGGGTTCACTGAAGCTTTCTTT.